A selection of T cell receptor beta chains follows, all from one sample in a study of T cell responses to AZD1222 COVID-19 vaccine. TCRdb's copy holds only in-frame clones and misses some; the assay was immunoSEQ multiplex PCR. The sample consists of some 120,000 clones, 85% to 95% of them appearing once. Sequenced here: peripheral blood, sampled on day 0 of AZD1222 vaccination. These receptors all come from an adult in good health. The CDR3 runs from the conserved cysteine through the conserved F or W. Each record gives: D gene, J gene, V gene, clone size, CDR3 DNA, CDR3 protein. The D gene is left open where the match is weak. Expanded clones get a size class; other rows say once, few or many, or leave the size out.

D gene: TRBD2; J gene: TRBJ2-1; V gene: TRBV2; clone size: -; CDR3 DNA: TGTGCCAGCAACCGAGACCCCTCGCTAGCGGGGTTATCCTACAATGAGCAGTTCTTC; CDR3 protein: CASNRDPSLAGLSYNEQFF
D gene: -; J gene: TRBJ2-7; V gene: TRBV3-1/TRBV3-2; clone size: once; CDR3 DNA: TGTGCCAGCAGCCAAAGAGGAGTAGCGGCCTACGAGCAGTACTTC; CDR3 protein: CASSQRGVAAYEQYF
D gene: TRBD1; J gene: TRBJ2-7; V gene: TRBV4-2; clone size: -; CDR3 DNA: TGTGCCAGCAGCCAACGAACAGGGGGCAGCTCCTACGAGCAGTACTTC; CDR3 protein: CASSQRTGGSSYEQYF
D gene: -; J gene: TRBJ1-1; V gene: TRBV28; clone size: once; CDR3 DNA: TGTGCCAGCAGTTTAGCTCTATTTCTCACTGAAGCTTTCTTT; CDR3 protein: CASSLALFLTEAFF
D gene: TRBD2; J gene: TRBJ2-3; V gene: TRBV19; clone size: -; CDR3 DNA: TGTGCCAGTAGTCCCGGGACTAGCTGGGCCGGAGATACGCAGTATTTT; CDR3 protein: CASSPGTSWAGDTQYF
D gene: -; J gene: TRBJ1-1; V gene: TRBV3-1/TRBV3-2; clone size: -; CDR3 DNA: TGTGCCAGCAGCCGGCGGACTGAAGCTTTCTTT; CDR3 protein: CASSRRTEAFF
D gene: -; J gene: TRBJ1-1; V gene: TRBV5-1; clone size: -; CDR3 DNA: TGCGCCAGCAGCTGGGGGGCAGGGTTGAACACTGAAGCTTTCTTT; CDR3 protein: CASSWGAGLNTEAFF
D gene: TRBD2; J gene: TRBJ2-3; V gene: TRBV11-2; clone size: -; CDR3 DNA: TGTGCCAGCAGCTTGCGACTAGCGGGAGGCCGGCGCACAGATACGCAGTATTTT; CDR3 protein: CASSLRLAGGRRTDTQYF
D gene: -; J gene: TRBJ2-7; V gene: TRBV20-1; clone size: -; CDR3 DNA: TGCAGTGCTAGTCCGGACGTAACCTACGAGCAGTACTTC; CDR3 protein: CSASPDVTYEQYF
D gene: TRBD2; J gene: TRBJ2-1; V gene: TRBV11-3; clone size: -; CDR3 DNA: TGTGCCAGCAGCGCCGGGACTAGCAATGAGCAGTTCTTC; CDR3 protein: CASSAGTSNEQFF
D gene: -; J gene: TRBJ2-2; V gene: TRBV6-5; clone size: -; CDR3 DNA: TGTGCCTGCGGGGACACCGGGGAGCTGTTTTTT; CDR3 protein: CACGDTGELFF
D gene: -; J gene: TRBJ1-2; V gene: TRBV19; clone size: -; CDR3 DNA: TGTGCCAGTAGTCTCTACCCAGGGTCACACAATGGCTACACCTTC; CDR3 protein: CASSLYPGSHNGYTF
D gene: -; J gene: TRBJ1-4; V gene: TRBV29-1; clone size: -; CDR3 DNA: TGCAGCGCACAGGGCGCGGGAAATGAAAAACTGTTTTTT; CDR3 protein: CSAQGAGNEKLFF
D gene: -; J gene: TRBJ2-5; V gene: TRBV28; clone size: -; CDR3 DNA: TGTGCCAGCAGTTTATATAGCGGAAAAGAGACCCAGTACTTC; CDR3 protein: CASSLYSGKETQYF
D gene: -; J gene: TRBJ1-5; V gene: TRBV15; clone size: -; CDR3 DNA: TGTGCCACCAGCAAAGGTGGGGGATGGGGAATGAATCAGCCCCAGCATTTT; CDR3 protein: CATSKGGGWGMNQPQHF
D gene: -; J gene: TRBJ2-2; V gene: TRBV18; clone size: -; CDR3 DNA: TGTGCCAGCTCACCACCAGGGGACGGGGAGCTGTTTTTT; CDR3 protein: CASSPPGDGELFF
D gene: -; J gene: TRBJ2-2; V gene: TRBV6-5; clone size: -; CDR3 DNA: TGTGCCAGCAGACAGGGGAACACCGGGGAGCTGTTTTTT; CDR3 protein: CASRQGNTGELFF
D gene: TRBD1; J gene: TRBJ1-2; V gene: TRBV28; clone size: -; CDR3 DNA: TGTGCCAGCAGCTCCCCCGGTAGGACAGGGCACTATGGCTACACCTTC; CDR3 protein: CASSSPGRTGHYGYTF
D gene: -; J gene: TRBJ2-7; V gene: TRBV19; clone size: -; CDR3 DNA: TGTGCCAGTAGTGCCGGGACTCGCAGGGCTAACTACGAGCAGTACTTC; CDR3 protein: CASSAGTRRANYEQYF
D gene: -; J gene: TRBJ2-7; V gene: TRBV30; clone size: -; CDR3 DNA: TGTGCCTGGAGGAACTGGGGCTTGAACGAGCAGTACTTC; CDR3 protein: CAWRNWGLNEQYF
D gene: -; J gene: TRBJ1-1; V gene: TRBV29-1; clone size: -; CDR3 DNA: TGCAGCGTCTGGGACTCGCTCACTGAAGCTTTCTTT; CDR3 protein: CSVWDSLTEAFF
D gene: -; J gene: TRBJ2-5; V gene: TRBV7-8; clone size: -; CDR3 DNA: TGTGCCAGCAGCTTACCCCCATCCCCGAGAGAGACCCAGTACTTC; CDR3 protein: CASSLPPSPRETQYF
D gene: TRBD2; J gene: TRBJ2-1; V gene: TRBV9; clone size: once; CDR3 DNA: TGTGCCAGCAGCGTAGTGGCGGGAGGTGCATACAATGAGCAGTTCTTC; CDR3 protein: CASSVVAGGAYNEQFF
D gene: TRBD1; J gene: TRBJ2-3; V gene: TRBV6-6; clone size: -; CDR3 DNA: TGTGCCAGCAGTCCTTCCATCGACAGGGGAGGCACAGATACGCAGTATTTT; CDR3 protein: CASSPSIDRGGTDTQYF
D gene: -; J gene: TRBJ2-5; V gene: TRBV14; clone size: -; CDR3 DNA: TGTGCCAGCAGCCGTCTACTTATAAGCGGCCTCTCTACGAAAGAGACCCAGTACTTC; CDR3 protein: CASSRLLISGLSTKETQYF
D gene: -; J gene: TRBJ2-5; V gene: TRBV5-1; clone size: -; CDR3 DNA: TGCGCCAGCAGCTTGGAAGGGCCTTTTGAAGAGACCCAGTACTTC; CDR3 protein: CASSLEGPFEETQYF
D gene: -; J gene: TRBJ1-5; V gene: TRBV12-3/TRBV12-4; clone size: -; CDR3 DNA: TGTGCCAGCAGCCTCGTTGGGGCCCAGCATTTT; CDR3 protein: CASSLVGAQHF
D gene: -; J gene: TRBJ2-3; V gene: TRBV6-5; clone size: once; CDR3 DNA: TGTGCCAGCAGTTACTCGAAGGGGACAGATACGCAGTATTTT; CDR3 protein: CASSYSKGTDTQYF
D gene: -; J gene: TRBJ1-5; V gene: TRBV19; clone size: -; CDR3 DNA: TGTGCCAGTAGTATAGGTATTAGGCCCCAGCATTTT; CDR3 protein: CASSIGIRPQHF
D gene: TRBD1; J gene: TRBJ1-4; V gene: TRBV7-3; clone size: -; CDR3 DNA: TGTGCCAGCAGCTTAAGACAGGGTGAAAAACTGTTTTTT; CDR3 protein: CASSLRQGEKLFF